These 20 T cell receptor beta chains were sequenced from one sample in a study of T cells after yellow fever vaccination. TCRdb processed the 5' RACE reads anew with MiXCR; each CDR3 protein has one entry. In the table there are 350,000 to 550,000 distinct CDR3 sequences, around 19% of which are singletons. The sequences come from PBMCs, collected before the yellow fever booster vaccination. The source is a man aged 18 to 29 who received the YFV17D yellow fever vaccine.

The chain recombines TRBV5-6 with TRBJ1-2, with 8 positions matching TRBD1. The germline CDR1 and CDR2 sequences are SGHDT and YYEEEE. V trimming: 3 bases; J trimming: 2 bases; junction bases outside the gene matches: 3. The CDR3 sequence is 14 residues long. The DNA for the CDR3 is TGTGCCAGCAGCTACGACAGGGGAAACTATGGCTACACCTTC. This codes for CASSYDRGNYGYTF.

V usage is TRBV4-3 and J usage is TRBJ2-5; TRBD2 might be the D (6 bases). Trimming pared 4 bases from V and 5 bases from J, leaving 17 bases between. This CDR3 is built from 15 residues. Germline CDR1 and CDR2: LGHNA and YSLEER. For the CDR3, the DNA is TGCGCCAGCAGCCCCCGACTGGGGGGTCGTGAGACCCAGTACTTC. Amino acid sequence: CASSPRLGGRETQYF.

This clonotype was seen repeatedly, ten times or more. The CDR3 here is CASSLAGQGLNTEAFF. The CDR3 bases are TGTGCCAGCAGCTTAGCGGGGCAGGGCTTGAACACTGAAGCTTTCTTT. The V and J genes are TRBV7-2 and TRBJ1-1, with TRBD1 as a possible D gene (5 bases). The germline gives CDR1 SGHTA, CDR2 FQGNSA. CDR3 length: 16 amino acids. Trimming stripped 0 bases from V and 0 bases from J, with 11 bases between. The full variable domain, with the rest looked up from reference TRBV7-2 and TRBJ1-1, is GAGVSQSPSNKVTEKGKDVELRCDPISGHTALYWYRQSLGQGLEFLIYFQGNSAPDKSGLPSDRFSAERTGGSVSTLTIQRTQQEDSAVYLCASSLAGQGLNTEAFFGQGTRLTVV.

This clonotype was observed a handful of times. The chain has TRBV28 and TRBJ1-2; unclear D gene. Trimming took off 11 bases at V and 0 bases at J, with 7 bases between the two ends. In germline, CDR1 is MDHEN, CDR2 SYDVKM. This CDR3 is built from 11 residues. The CDR3 bases are TGTGCCGTATGGGCTAACTATGGCTACACCTTC. This gives the protein CAVWANYGYTF.

This clonotype has a handful of counts. The CDR3 DNA follows: TGTGCCAGCAGCCTCAACTTAACGCCCGAGCAGTACTTC. It yields the protein CASSLNLTPEQYF. J is TRBJ2-7 and V is TRBV7-2; D is unclear. The CDR3 has 13 residues. Germline assignment: CDR1 SGHTA and CDR2 FQGNSA. Trimming took 5 bases from V and 6 from J, leaving 14 bases between them.

The rearrangement uses TRBV18 and TRBJ2-5, with 8 bases identical to TRBD1. Germline values: CDR1 KGHSH, CDR2 LQKENI. The CDR3 consists of 12 residues. J lost 9 bases, V lost 5 bases, and 5 bases had no gene match. This chain's CDR3 is CASSEDRVAQYF. The CDR3, as DNA: TGTGCCAGCTCAGAGGACAGGGTGGCCCAGTACTTC.

The sample holds a few counts of this clonotype. V is TRBV2 and J is TRBJ2-5, with D unclear. Germline values: CDR1 SNHLY, CDR2 FYNNEI. The V and J ends lost 8 bases and 5 bases respectively, with 18 bases between them. The length of the CDR3 is 14 residues. The CDR3 protein is CASFGRPVRETQYF. In nucleotides, the CDR3 is TGTGCCAGCTTTGGGCGACCAGTTCGGGAGACCCAGTACTTC. Complete variable domain (other parts from reference TRBV2 and TRBJ2-5): EPEVTQTPSHQVTQMGQEVILRCVPISNHLYFYWYRQILGQKVEFLVSFYNNEISEKSEIFDDQFSVERPDGSNFTLKIRSTKLEDSAMYFCASFGRPVRETQYFGPGTRLLVL.

This clonotype was observed a few times. The rearrangement links TRBV5-1 to TRBJ2-3; TRBD1 aligns across 9 bases. The V segment lost 2 bases and the J segment 1 base; nucleotides outside the gene matches: 5. The CDR3 consists of 16 residues. The germline V gene has CDR1 SGHRS and CDR2 YFSETQ. CDR3 sequence (DNA): TGCGCCAGCAGCTTACAGGGGGCTGTTCGCACAGATACGCAGTATTTT. Its translation is CASSLQGAVRTDTQYF.

This rearrangement joins TRBV20-1 to TRBJ2-5; TRBD2 matches 8 bases. J was trimmed by 6 bases and V by 4 bases; bases with no gene match: 10. The CDR3 covers 14 residues. Per the germline V gene, CDR1 is DFQATT and CDR2 is SNEGSKA (reference sequence). The CDR3 reads CSATLRGGGKTQYF. In nucleotides, the CDR3 is TGCAGTGCTACCCTTCGGGGGGGCGGTAAGACCCAGTACTTC.

This chain uses TRBV7-2 with TRBJ2-3; 8 bases align to TRBD2. CDR1 is SGHTA and CDR2 is FQGNSA in the germline V gene. With 11 bases clipped from V and 4 bases from J, the junction kept 8 bases outside the gene matches. This CDR3 spans 13 amino acids. The CDR3 protein is CASQGLDADTQYF. CDR3 DNA: TGTGCCTCTCAGGGACTAGATGCAGATACGCAGTATTTT. The full variable domain, completed using reference TRBV7-2 and TRBJ2-3, is GAGVSQSPSNKVTEKGKDVELRCDPISGHTALYWYRQSLGQGLEFLIYFQGNSAPDKSGLPSDRFSAERTGGSVSTLTIQRTQQEDSAVYLCASQGLDADTQYFGPGTRLTVL.

This clonotype was recorded a few times. The chain links TRBV5-6 to TRBJ2-3; possibly TRBD2 for D (6 bases). Germline-derived CDR1 and CDR2 are SGHDT and YYEEEE. This CDR3 has 16 residues. V dropped 0 bases and J dropped 0 bases, with 11 bases sitting between them. The CDR3 loop is CASSLGAGPSTDTQYF. CDR3 sequence (DNA): TGTGCCAGCAGCTTGGGGGCGGGGCCAAGCACAGATACGCAGTATTTT. The full variable domain, with the rest looked up from reference TRBV5-6 and TRBJ2-3, is DAGVTQSPTHLIKTRGQQVTLRCSPKSGHDTVSWYQQALGQGPQFIFQYYEEEERQRGNFPDRFSGHQFPNYSSELNVNALLLGDSALYLCASSLGAGPSTDTQYFGPGTRLTVL.

This chain links TRBV7-9 with TRBJ1-2, with a weak D call TRBD1 (5 bases). CDR1 and CDR2 from the germline V gene are SEHNR and FQNEAQ (reference sequence). The CDR3 is 14 amino acids. Deletions cut 4 bases from V and 6 bases from J, with 15 bases between. The CDR3 spells CASSSAGHENGYTF. The CDR3 bases are TGTGCCAGCAGCTCCGCTGGACACGAAAATGGCTACACCTTC.

This clonotype was picked up a small number of times. The genes are TRBV7-2 and TRBJ2-5; D is unresolved. CDR1 is SGHTA, CDR2 FQGNSA, per germline. The CDR3 is 13 amino acids. The V gene lost 0 bases and the J gene lost 4 bases, with 6 bases spanning the gap. CDR3 nucleotide sequence: TGTGCCAGCAGCTTAGCGTTCGGAGAGACCCAGTACTTC. This sequence encodes CASSLAFGETQYF.

There are a few counts of this clonotype. The chain links TRBV6-4 to TRBJ2-3; 10 bases are shared with TRBD2. V shed 0 bases, J shed 4 bases, and the junction held 4 bases outside the gene matches. This CDR3 spans 16 amino acids. CDR1 is MRHNA, CDR2 SNTAGT, per germline. The CDR3: CASSDSASGGSDTQYF. The CDR3 coding sequence is TGTGCCAGCAGTGACTCGGCTAGCGGGGGATCAGATACGCAGTATTTT.

The chain combines TRBV12-3 or TRBV12-4 with TRBJ1-2, with a possible D match to TRBD1 (5 bases). V was shortened by 6 bases and J by 4 bases, with 9 bases between the two germline ends. The CDR3 totals 12 residues. The CDR3 spells CASRLGVYGYTF. CDR3 in DNA: TGTGCCAGCAGATTGGGGGTCTATGGCTACACCTTC.

On this clonotype itself: It is likely a read error, because the conserved phenylalanine at the end of the CDR3 is missing. The limits of the CDR3 on the DNA are not certain, so only TCRdb's listed CDR3 is given. V is TRBV7-1 and J is TRBJ1-1; the DNA was not used to check the table's D call, TRBD1. Being an ORF, TRBV7-1 has a function that is uncertain. With termini counted, the CDR3 has 13 amino acids. The CDR3 spells CASSPPRTPLYFL.

This clonotype was recorded a few times. The chain carries TRBV7-9 and TRBJ2-5, with D possibly being TRBD2 (6 bases). CDR1 is SEHNR and CDR2 is FQNEAQ in the germline V gene (reference sequence). This CDR3 has 15 residues. Trimming removed 4 bases at V and 2 bases at J, with 14 bases between. CDR3 loop: CASSYGRVGQETQYF. CDR3 DNA: TGTGCCAGCAGCTACGGGAGAGTGGGGCAAGAGACCCAGTACTTC.

The gene calls are TRBV7-8 and TRBJ1-1; D is undetermined. The CDR3 runs to 11 residues. Trimming removed 10 bases at V and 1 base at J, with 7 bases between. Germline values: CDR1 SGHVS, CDR2 FQNEAQ. CDR3 in amino acids: CATSTNTEAFF. For the CDR3, the DNA is TGTGCCACCTCTACGAACACTGAAGCTTTCTTT.

The V call is TRBV27, the J call TRBJ2-3; 14 nucleotides line up with TRBD2. Germline CDR1 MNHEY, CDR2 SMNVEV (reference sequence). V shed 6 bases, J shed 4 bases, and the junction held 9 bases outside the gene matches. The CDR3 loop spans 17 amino acids. This chain's CDR3 is CASRTRTSGGISDTQYF. The CDR3 DNA reads as TGTGCCAGCAGAACCAGGACTAGCGGGGGGATTTCAGATACGCAGTATTTT.

CDR3: CASVNGGASTDTQYF. CDR3 nucleotides: TGCGCCAGCGTCAACGGGGGGGCATCGACAGATACGCAGTATTTT. The rearrangement links TRBV5-1 to TRBJ2-3, with 8 bases identical to TRBD2. CDR1 SGHRS and CDR2 YFSETQ come from the germline V gene. Trimming at V came to 7 bases and at J to 3 bases, leaving 10 bases not matched to a gene. The CDR3 has 15 amino acids.